The source of this TCR beta chain is a study of T-cell reconstitution after alpha-beta-depleted transplantation in children. During its preparation, the TCRbeta library received unique molecular identifiers. MiXCR, run by TCRdb on the PCR reads, gives a single entry per CDR3 protein. The sample records around 200,000 distinct CDR3 sequences, more than 6.5% being singletons. The CDR3 spans 16 residues. Looked up from germline, CDR1 is SGHVS and CDR2 is FQNEAQ. Trimming removed 5 bases from V and 4 bases from J, with 20 bases in between. There are many counts of this clonotype. The chain employs TRBV7-8 and TRBJ1-1, with D perhaps TRBD1 (5 bases). The clonotype comes from a human donor who donated a stem cell graft to a child with Wiskott-Aldrich syndrome. The starting material was PBMCs from the stem cell graft donor, obtained from the stem cell graft. CDR3 sequence (DNA): TGTGCCAGCAGCATAGAGGTGAGGGGTTGGAGCACTGAAGCTTTCTTT. Its translation is CASSIEVRGWSTEAFF.